This T cell receptor beta chain was captured in a study of OX40 agonist ivuxolimab in advanced cancers. Sequenced by immunoSEQ multiplex PCR; TCRdb stores in-frame clones only, minus some. The sample yields tens of thousands of clones, 70% to 90% seen once. Trimming stripped 1 base from V and 5 bases from J, with 6 bases between. The length of the CDR3 is 13 residues. CDR1 is SGHAT, CDR2 FQNNGV, per germline. Sequencing used CD4+ or CD8+ T cells sorted from blood, obtained in a trial of the OX40 agonist ivuxolimab. The receptor comes from an adult with an advanced solid tumor such as melanoma, head and neck, liver or kidney cancer. The chain joins TRBV11-2 to TRBJ2-4; D is ambiguous. CDR3 nucleotides: TGTGCCAGCAGCTTAGGCCAGGAAAACATTCAGTACTTC. This translates into CASSLGQENIQYF.